A single sample is the source of the 31 T cell receptor beta chains below, sequenced in a study of CXCR3-negative and CXCR3-positive naive CD8 T cells. Each TRB cDNA library was prepared by 5' RACE (with UMI labels). From the 5' RACE reads, TCRdb lists one entry per CDR3 protein and no DNA. The table counts about 28,000 distinct CDR3 sequences; about 9.4% lies in the top ten. Source material: memory CD8+ T cells from blood. Receptors originate from a human donor in good health. Some clones in this sample may be carry-over from other donors' samples.

This chain joins TRBV7-9 and TRBJ2-7; TCRdb indicates TRBD2, and absent DNA this call remains unverified. Germline V CDR1 and CDR2: SEHNR, FQNEAQ (reference sequence). The CDR3 contains 12 residues. The CDR3 reads CASSYGLYEQYF.

The J gene is TRBJ2-2, the V gene TRBV20-1; the D call from TCRdb, TRBD1, cannot be confirmed without DNA. This CDR3 is built from 14 residues. Germline V CDR1 and CDR2: DFQATT, SNEGSKA (reference sequence). The CDR3 reads CSASKGADTGELFF.

The gene calls are TRBV5-1 and TRBJ2-7. CDR3 size: 11 residues. Germline assignment: CDR1 SGHRS and CDR2 YFSETQ. CDR3 amino acids: CASSLTYEQYF.

The genes are TRBV18 and TRBJ1-6. The CDR3 is 14 amino acids. CDR1 is KGHSH and CDR2 is LQKENI in the germline V gene. CDR3 sequence: CASSDGHLNSPLHF.

This chain uses TRBV13 with TRBJ2-7. The germline gives CDR1 PRHDT, CDR2 FYEKMQ (reference sequence). CDR3 length equals 14 residues. CDR3 protein: CASSPGPEVGEQYF.

V gene TRBV29-1 combines with J gene TRBJ1-2; as DNA is missing, the TRBD1 call by TCRdb cannot be tested. The germline V gene has CDR1 SQVTM and CDR2 ANQGSEA. The CDR3 has 13 residues. The CDR3 sequence: CSVSEGGAPGYTF.

The chain couples TRBV6-2 or TRBV6-3 to TRBJ2-7; lacking DNA, the TRBD1 call made by TCRdb goes unchecked. The CDR3 runs 13 residues. Per the germline V gene, CDR1 is MNHEY and CDR2 is SVGEGT. CDR3 residues: CASSTTGAGEQYF.

The gene calls are TRBV5-1 and TRBJ2-7; without DNA, the TCRdb call of TRBD1 cannot be checked. Germline CDR1 is SGHRS and CDR2 is YFSETQ. The CDR3 contains 15 residues. The CDR3 protein is CASSLGGQSTYEQYF.

The chain carries TRBV7-9 and TRBJ2-1; TCRdb's assignment of TRBD1 cannot be checked, as there is no DNA. Germline V lookup: CDR1 SEHNR, CDR2 FQNEAQ (reference sequence). The CDR3 has 15 residues. CDR3: CASSSDRAVYNEQFF.

The chain has TRBV10-3 and TRBJ2-7. The CDR3 totals 14 residues. Germline V gene sequence: CDR1 ENHRY, CDR2 SYGVKD. CDR3 residues: CAISESGRIYEQYF.

J is TRBJ2-2 and V is TRBV5-1; the TCRdb D gene call, TRBD1, has no DNA to confirm it. The CDR3 length is 16 residues. The germline gives CDR1 SGHRS, CDR2 YFSETQ. The CDR3 sequence is CASSLASGQGSGELFF.

This chain joins TRBV4-1 and TRBJ1-1; checking the TCRdb D call of TRBD1 is not possible without DNA. Germline V gene sequence: CDR1 MGHRA, CDR2 YSYEKL. This CDR3 region has 16 residues. This CDR3 is CASSHRPGTGDTEAFF.

V and J are TRBV4-2 and TRBJ1-1; TCRdb picks TRBD1, but there is no DNA to check that call. This CDR3 contains 14 residues. Germline CDR1 LGHNA, CDR2 YNFKEQ. The chain's CDR3 is CASSQEGVSTEAFF.

V usage is TRBV12-3 or TRBV12-4 and J usage is TRBJ2-3; without DNA, the TCRdb call of TRBD1 cannot be checked. The CDR3 runs 18 residues. CDR3 sequence: CASGYPGQGALETDTQYF.

The chain carries TRBV4-3 and TRBJ2-7; TCRdb picks TRBD1, but there is no DNA to check that call. CDR1 is LGHNA and CDR2 is YSLEER in the germline V gene. CDR3 length equals 18 residues. The CDR3 loop reads CASSQIWLGDETSYEQYF.

The chain carries TRBV14 and TRBJ2-1; TCRdb names TRBD2, which stays unverified in the absence of DNA. The CDR3 sequence is 17 residues long. The germline V gene has CDR1 SGHDN and CDR2 FVKESK. The CDR3 loop is CASSTLPGLGTRDEQFF.

The V gene is TRBV29-1, the J gene TRBJ2-5; the D call from TCRdb, TRBD1, cannot be confirmed without DNA. This CDR3 spans 13 amino acids. Germline CDR1 reads SQVTM; CDR2 reads ANQGSEA. The CDR3 here is CSVEAGGIETQYF. Based on the CDR3 plus reference TRBV29-1 and TRBJ2-5, the full variable domain is SAVISQKPSRDICQRGTSLTIQCQVDSQVTMMFWYRQQPGQSLTLIATANQGSEATYESGFVIDKFPISRPNLTFSTLTVSNMSPEDSSIYLCSVEAGGIETQYFGPGTRLLVL.

V gene TRBV6-1 combines with J gene TRBJ1-2; TCRdb's D call of TRBD1 is untestable without DNA. CDR1 is MNHNS and CDR2 is SASEGT in the germline V gene. The CDR3 spans 14 residues. The CDR3: CASSEPTGGEGYTF.

This chain links TRBV3-1 with TRBJ2-1; as DNA is missing, the TRBD1 call by TCRdb cannot be tested. The CDR3 runs to 16 residues. Per germline, CDR1 LGHDT and CDR2 YNNKEL (reference sequence). The CDR3 reads CASSQDPRGIRNEQFF.

The chain employs TRBV4-1 and TRBJ2-1; TCRdb designates TRBD1, a call that cannot be tested without DNA. This CDR3 contains 16 residues. Germline V gives CDR1 MGHRA, CDR2 YSYEKL. CDR3 protein: CASSPPGWQDRSEQFF.

This chain uses TRBV6-2 or TRBV6-3 with TRBJ1-1. The V gene's germline CDR1 is MNHEY and CDR2 SVGEGT. The length of the CDR3 is 13 residues. CDR3 in amino acids: CASSYEGCTEAFF.

The rearrangement uses TRBV4-2 and TRBJ2-3; TCRdb reports TRBD2, a call that lacks DNA to check it against. CDR3 length equals 20 residues. Germline V gene data show CDR1 as LGHNA and CDR2 as YNFKEQ. The CDR3 protein is CASSPAGGGSGGVSTDTQYF.

This clonotype counts as medium-sized by frequency. This chain uses TRBV7-9 with TRBJ1-1. The germline CDR1 and CDR2 sequences are SEHNR and FQNEAQ (reference sequence). The CDR3 has 12 residues. CDR3 protein: CASRAENTEAFF.

The chain combines TRBV6-2 or TRBV6-3 with TRBJ2-1; the TCRdb D gene call, TRBD1, has no DNA to confirm it. Germline V gene data show CDR1 as MNHEY and CDR2 as SVGEGT. The CDR3 runs to 15 residues. CDR3 in amino acids: CASSYGQGPYNEQFF.

The chain employs TRBV27 and TRBJ2-7; TCRdb's D call, TRBD1, is unchecked because there is no DNA. The V gene's germline CDR1 is MNHEY and CDR2 SMNVEV (reference sequence). The CDR3 is made up of 13 amino acids. This CDR3 is CASRGTDTYEQYF.

The rearrangement joins TRBV12-3 or TRBV12-4 to TRBJ2-3; TCRdb's assignment of TRBD2 cannot be checked, as there is no DNA. The CDR3 runs to 15 residues. CDR3 loop: CASSPPAGSTDTQYF.

Its frequency marks this clonotype as large. The chain employs TRBV20-1 and TRBJ1-2; absent DNA, TCRdb's TRBD1 call cannot be checked. Germline assignment: CDR1 DFQATT and CDR2 SNEGSKA (reference sequence). The CDR3 runs to 15 residues. Here the CDR3 reads CSARDLGGINYGYTF.

The rearrangement links TRBV4-3 to TRBJ2-7. The length of the CDR3 is 16 residues. Germline CDR1 is LGHNA and CDR2 is YSLEER. This CDR3 is CASSQDSIGDSYEQYF.

The chain has TRBV25-1 and TRBJ2-5. Germline V gives CDR1 MGHDK, CDR2 SYGVNS. This CDR3 is 13 amino acids long. The CDR3: CASSDFLGETQYF.

The CDR3 sequence is CASSFYAGTSHEQYF. This chain uses TRBV7-9 with TRBJ2-7. The length of the CDR3 is 15 residues. CDR1 is SEHNR, CDR2 FQNEAQ, per germline (reference sequence).

This clonotype registers medium-sized by frequency. The chain recombines TRBV7-6 with TRBJ2-5; TCRdb's assignment of TRBD1 cannot be checked, as there is no DNA. The germline V gene has CDR1 SGHVS and CDR2 FNYEAQ. This CDR3 region has 13 residues. The chain's CDR3 is CASSLGGTETQYF.